Listed below are T cell receptor beta chains from one sample, sequenced in a study of CD8+CD57+ T cells in acquired aplastic anemia. TCRdb fed the reads into MiXCR, producing one record per CDR3 protein. The data hold some 140,000 distinct CDR3 sequences, with approximately 52% observed a single time. The sample comprised sorted CD4+, CD8+, or CD8+CD57+ T cells (not recorded which) from PBMCs. The receptors were gathered from a human donor with aplastic anemia. Both conserved end residues are part of each CDR3. D genes are given only for firm matches. Clone size appears in some rows only: once, few, many, or a class for an expanded clone.

d_gene | abundance | j_gene | v_gene | CDR3aa | CDR3nt
. | few | TRBJ2-7 | TRBV20-1 | CSARVGGGSNYEQYF | TGCAGTGCTAGAGTAGGCGGTGGCTCGAACTACGAGCAGTACTTC
TRBD1 | . | TRBJ2-5 | TRBV7-6 | CASSLGRGGTGGQETQYF | TGTGCCAGCAGCTTAGGACGCGGAGGGACAGGGGGGCAAGAGACCCAGTACTTC
. | many | TRBJ1-5 | TRBV7-9 | CASSLVSWEGNQPQHF | TGTGCCAGCAGCTTAGTAAGTTGGGAGGGGAATCAGCCCCAGCATTTT
. | once | TRBJ1-1 | TRBV19 | CASTQDTPNTEAFF | TGTGCCAGTACCCAAGACACGCCGAACACTGAAGCTTTCTTT
. | . | TRBJ1-5 | TRBV2 | CASSEVSNQPQHF | TGTGCCAGCAGTGAAGTTAGCAATCAGCCCCAGCATTTT
TRBD1 | . | TRBJ1-4 | TRBV19 | CASSNQGAPNEKLFF | TGTGCCAGTAGTAACCAGGGGGCACCTAATGAAAAACTGTTTTTT
TRBD2 | many | TRBJ2-1 | TRBV15 | CATSWGGEGRGNEQFF | TGTGCCACCAGCTGGGGGGGAGAGGGGAGGGGCAATGAGCAGTTCTTC
. | . | TRBJ2-2 | TRBV19 | CASSIGARNTGELFF | TGTGCCAGTAGTATAGGAGCGAGGAACACCGGGGAGCTGTTTTTT
. | many | TRBJ1-4 | TRBV5-1 | CASSFQNEKLFF | TGCGCCAGCAGCTTCCAAAATGAAAAACTGTTTTTT
. | . | TRBJ2-2 | TRBV29-1 | CSSWGLGELFF | TGCAGCAGTTGGGGTCTGGGGGAGCTGTTTTTT
TRBD2 | . | TRBJ2-3 | TRBV24-1 | CATSDLLAESTDTQYF | TGTGCCACCAGTGATTTGCTAGCGGAGAGCACAGATACGCAGTATTTT
. | many | TRBJ2-2 | TRBV19 | CASSPWTRDTGELFF | TGTGCCAGTAGTCCCTGGACGAGGGACACCGGGGAGCTGTTTTTT
TRBD1 | . | TRBJ1-1 | TRBV2 | CASILTGRRTEAFF | TGTGCCAGCATATTGACAGGGAGGCGCACTGAAGCTTTCTTT
TRBD1 | . | TRBJ1-2 | TRBV19 | CASSTGTGLVHYTF | TGTGCCAGTAGTACCGGGACAGGGTTAGTTCACTACACCTTC
. | . | TRBJ2-7 | TRBV10-1 | CASSGSGRATLYYEQYF | TGCGCCAGCAGTGGTTCGGGCAGGGCGACCCTCTACTACGAGCAGTACTTC
. | many | TRBJ2-5 | TRBV5-6 | CASSPSGGWETQYF | TGTGCCAGCAGCCCCAGTGGGGGGTGGGAGACCCAGTACTTC